This T cell receptor (beta chain) is from a study of T-cell memory formation after mild COVID-19 (dated by TCRdb to 2020 to 2022). Looking at the study overall: Most TCR sequence clusters were specific to one of the two donors. T-cell clones expanding and contracting after mild COVID-19 in two donors were tracked by longitudinal TCRalpha and TCRbeta repertoire sequencing. The cohort was made up of two young adult volunteers, one female and one male, who were previously healthy.

Notes on this clonotype: Its specific antigen is unknown. Base quality data are lacking; no much larger clone is found one base away.

From the cysteine through the phenylalanine, the CDR3 covers 16 amino acids. The CDR3 DNA has 48 bases and is translated from base 1. The germline V gene sets CDR1 to KGHDR and CDR2 to SFDVKD. The germline V and J ends show losses of 7 bases and 9 bases respectively, and no gene match explains 12 bases of the junction. Ficoll-Paque density gradient centrifugation was used to isolate PBMCs. Points the paper makes about the study in general: Clones that contracted from day 15 to 85 showed balanced CD4/CD8 phenotypes, whereas a second wave of clones that expanded from day 15 to 37 leaned towards CD4+. Contracting CD4+ clones appeared mostly in the CM and EM memory subsets, whereas CD8+ clones were enriched in EMRA. Only a couple of mild cases were covered in the study, and larger cohorts including severe cases with pre-infection samples were considered necessary. The detection of some responding clones in pre-infection memory suggests that pre-existing cross-reactive memory T cells joined the SARS-CoV-2 response. Whether the second-wave clones peaking on day 37 were SARS-CoV-2 specific was not confirmed.

Sequencing relied on an Illumina NovaSeq 6000. Using 5'RACE with constant-segment primers, TCRalpha and TCRbeta cDNA libraries were constructed, with sample barcodes and unique molecular identifiers added in the process. Trizol reagent was used to extract RNA from every sample. Library amplification was performed in two PCR steps, and a second sample barcode and Illumina TruSeq adapters were introduced in the second step. Sequencing of libraries was performed on an Illumina NovaSeq with 2 x 150 bp paired-end reads. The published analysis was carried out like this. Reads were demultiplexed and collapsed into UMI-guided consensus sequences with migec v1.2.7. With mixcr v2.1.11, UMI consensuses were aligned to TRA and TRB V and J templates and assembled into clonotypes. Expanded or contracted clonotypes were those called significant by both edgeR and NoisET, with noise models trained on biological replicates. For edgeR calls, a false discovery rate-adjusted p below 0.01 and a log2 fold-change threshold of 1 were applied. As an exploratory analysis of dynamics, max-normalized trajectories of the 1000 most abundant clonotypes were examined by PCA with hierarchical clustering. Separately sequenced CD4+ and CD8+ repertoires were used to assign a CD4 or CD8 phenotype to each responding clone. The raw public reads went through TCRdb reprocessing: fastp at Q25, MiXCR clone calling, in-frame beta chains kept. Entries that share a CDR3 protein sequence are merged under the most common genes and DNA. These V and J calls rely on TCRdb rather than the paper's analysis. In this sample the table shows hundreds of thousands of distinct CDR3 sequences, about 18% of which occur a single time. In total, the top ten clones hold about 12% of the sample.

Sequencing input: PBMCs or a T cell subset sorted from them (not recorded which). The source of this sequence is an adult woman who had mild COVID-19 (a few samples of this study predate the infection). The sample titles of this study are shuffled in the database, so cell type and time point are left out; the donor was told from shared clones. This receptor chain uses TRBV24-1 and TRBJ2-1, with 12 bases matching TRBD2. The DNA is as follows: TGTGCCACCAGCCTGACTAGCGGGGGATACGATCGTGAGCAGTTCTTC. Its product reads: CATSLTSGGYDREQFF.